The TCR beta chain described here comes from a study of regulatory T cells in long-lasting Graves disease. Overall study findings and caveats: Persistent disease exhibited a predilection for TRBV28, TRBJ1-2 and TRBJ2-5. Patients whose Graves' disease persisted exhibited lower TCR diversity than those newly diagnosed. With some 2,700 shared public clonotypes, persistent patients exceeded new patients, who shared approximately 880.

CDR3 length equals 17 residues. Germline V CDR1 and CDR2: SGHVS, FQNEAQ. V was cut by 7 bases and J by 0 bases, with 18 bases left in between. This clonotype has just a few counts. Antigen: not known. Time point noted: newly diagnosed GD, antithyroid drugs for less than 3 months. RNA from PBMCs was the source of the TCR library. Libraries of TCR beta came from iRepertoire HTBI primers plus Arm-PCR of CDR3 regions. TCRdb re-called the multiplex PCR reads with MiXCR, one entry per CDR3 protein. The sample holds 250,000 or so distinct CDR3 sequences; 15% to 20% are singletons and the top ten take around 13%. The sample was also reused in another study, on T cells in Graves' hyperthyroidism and ophthalmopathy. That paper adds: Most clonotypes that expanded in the thyroid above 0.001 also showed up in blood.

The origin of this receptor is a woman aged 25 to 45 with Graves disease. Specimen: peripheral blood mononuclear cells (PBMCs), collected at new diagnosis, from a patient treated with antithyroid drugs. V usage is TRBV7-8 and J usage is TRBJ2-2; a weak D match, TRBD2 (6 bases). In DNA form, the CDR3 reads TGTGCCAGCACCTCCCAGTGGGGGGACCCGAACACCGGGGAGCTGTTTTTT. It codes for CASTSQWGDPNTGELFF.